This T cell receptor beta chain was profiled in a study of cytomegalovirus exposure and HLA in healthy donors. Primers included in the PCR were 60 Vbeta and 13 Jbeta primers. TCRdb keeps only in-frame clones here, not all; method: immunoSEQ multiplex PCR. The repertoire holds fewer than 200,000 clones, with 80% as singletons. The junction had 5 bases not matched to a gene; V was cut back by 3 bases and J by 3 bases. Germline V gives CDR1 MRHNA, CDR2 SNTAGT. The CDR3 loop spans 16 amino acids. Source material: PBMCs. The source is a boy aged 5 to 17 in good health and CMV-seronegative. The V and J genes are TRBV6-4 and TRBJ2-6; 7 nucleotides line up with TRBD2. CDR3: CASSDGAGDGANVLTF. In DNA, the CDR3 is TGTGCCAGCAGTGATGGTGCGGGAGATGGGGCCAACGTCCTGACTTTC.